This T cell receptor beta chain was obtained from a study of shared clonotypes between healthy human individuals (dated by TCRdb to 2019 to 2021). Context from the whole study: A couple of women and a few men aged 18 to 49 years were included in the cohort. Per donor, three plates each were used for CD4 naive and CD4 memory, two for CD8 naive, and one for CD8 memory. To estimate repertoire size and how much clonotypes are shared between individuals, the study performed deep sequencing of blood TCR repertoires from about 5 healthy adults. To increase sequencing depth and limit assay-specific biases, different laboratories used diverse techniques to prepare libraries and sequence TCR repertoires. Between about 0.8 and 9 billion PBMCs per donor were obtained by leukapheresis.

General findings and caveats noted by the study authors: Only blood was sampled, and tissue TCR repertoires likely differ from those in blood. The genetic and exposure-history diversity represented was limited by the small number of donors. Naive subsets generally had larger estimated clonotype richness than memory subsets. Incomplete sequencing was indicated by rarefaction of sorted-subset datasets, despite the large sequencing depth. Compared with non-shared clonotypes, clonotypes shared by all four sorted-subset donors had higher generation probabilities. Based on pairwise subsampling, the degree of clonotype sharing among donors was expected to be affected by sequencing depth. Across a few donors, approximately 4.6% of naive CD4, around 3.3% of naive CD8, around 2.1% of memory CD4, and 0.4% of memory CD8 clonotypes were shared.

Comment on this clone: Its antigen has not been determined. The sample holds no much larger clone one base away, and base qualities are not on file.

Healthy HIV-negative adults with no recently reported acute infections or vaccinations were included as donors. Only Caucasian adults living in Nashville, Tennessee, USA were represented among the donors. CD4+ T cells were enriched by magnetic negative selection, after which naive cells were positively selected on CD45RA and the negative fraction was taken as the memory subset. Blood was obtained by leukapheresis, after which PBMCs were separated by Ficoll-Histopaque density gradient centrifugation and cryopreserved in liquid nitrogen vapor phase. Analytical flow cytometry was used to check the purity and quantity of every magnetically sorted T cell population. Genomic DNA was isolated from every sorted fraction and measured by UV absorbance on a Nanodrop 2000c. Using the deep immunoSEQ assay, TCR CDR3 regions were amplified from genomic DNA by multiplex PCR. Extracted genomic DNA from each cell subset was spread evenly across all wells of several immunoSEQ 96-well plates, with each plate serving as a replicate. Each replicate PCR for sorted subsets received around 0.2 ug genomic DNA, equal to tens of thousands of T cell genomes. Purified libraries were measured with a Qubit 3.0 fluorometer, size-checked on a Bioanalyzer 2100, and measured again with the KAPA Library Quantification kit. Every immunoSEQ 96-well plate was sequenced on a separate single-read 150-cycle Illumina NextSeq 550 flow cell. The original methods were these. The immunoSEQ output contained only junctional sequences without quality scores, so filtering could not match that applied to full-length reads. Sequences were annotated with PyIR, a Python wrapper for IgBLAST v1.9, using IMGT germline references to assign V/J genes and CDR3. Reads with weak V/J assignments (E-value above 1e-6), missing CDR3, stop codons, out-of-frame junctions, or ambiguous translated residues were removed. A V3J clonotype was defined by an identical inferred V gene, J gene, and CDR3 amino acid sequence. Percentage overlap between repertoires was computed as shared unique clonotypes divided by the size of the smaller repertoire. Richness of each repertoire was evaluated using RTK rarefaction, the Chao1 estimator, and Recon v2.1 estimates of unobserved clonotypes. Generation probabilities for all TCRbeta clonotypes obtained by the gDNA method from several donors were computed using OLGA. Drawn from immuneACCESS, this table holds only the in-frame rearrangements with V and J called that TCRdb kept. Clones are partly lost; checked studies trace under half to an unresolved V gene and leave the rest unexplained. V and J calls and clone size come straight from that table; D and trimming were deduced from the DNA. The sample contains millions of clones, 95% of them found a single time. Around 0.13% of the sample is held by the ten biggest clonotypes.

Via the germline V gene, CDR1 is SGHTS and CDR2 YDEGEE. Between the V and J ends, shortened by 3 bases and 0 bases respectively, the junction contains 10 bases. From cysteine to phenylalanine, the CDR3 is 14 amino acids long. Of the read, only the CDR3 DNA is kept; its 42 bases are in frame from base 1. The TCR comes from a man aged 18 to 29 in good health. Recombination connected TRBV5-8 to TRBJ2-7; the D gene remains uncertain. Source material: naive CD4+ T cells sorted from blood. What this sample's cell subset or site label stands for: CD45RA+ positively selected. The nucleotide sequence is TGTGCCAGCAGCTGGCAGAGGAGCTCCTACGAGCAGTACTTC. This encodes CASSWQRSSYEQYF.